Following are 3 T cell receptor beta chains from one sample sequenced in a study of STAT5B mutations in CD4+ large granular lymphocyte leukemia. Method: immunoSEQ multiplex PCR; TCRdb's copy keeps in-frame clones and lacks some. The table records about 20,000 clones, about 80% of them present only once. The sample consisted of CD4+ T cells from blood buffy coats. The receptors originated from a human donor in good health.

The chain is built from TRBV19 and TRBJ1-2; 8 positions agree with TRBD1. The CDR3 length is 14 residues. Germline values: CDR1 LNHDA, CDR2 SQIVND (reference sequence). CDR3 residues: CVSGGLTANYGYTF. Here the CDR3 DNA reads TGTGTTTCAGGGGGCCTTACCGCTAACTATGGCTACACCTTC.

The chain uses TRBV6-6 and TRBJ1-2; D call uncertain. Trimming cost V 2 bases and J 2 bases, with 9 bases left between them. Per germline, CDR1 MNHNY and CDR2 SVGAGI (reference sequence). The CDR3 is made up of 14 amino acids. CDR3 loop: CASSYPPENYGYTF. The DNA for the CDR3 is TGTGCCAGCAGTTACCCCCCGGAGAACTATGGCTACACCTTC.

The DNA for the CDR3 is TGTGCCAGTAGTATCCTGCCCGCCTACGAGCAGTACTTC. It codes for CASSILPAYEQYF. The rearrangement uses TRBV19 and TRBJ2-7; D is unclear. This CDR3 spans 13 amino acids. Between the trimmed V and J ends, which lost 3 bases and 2 bases, there was a span of 8 bases. Germline lookup yields CDR1 LNHDA and CDR2 SQIVND (reference sequence).